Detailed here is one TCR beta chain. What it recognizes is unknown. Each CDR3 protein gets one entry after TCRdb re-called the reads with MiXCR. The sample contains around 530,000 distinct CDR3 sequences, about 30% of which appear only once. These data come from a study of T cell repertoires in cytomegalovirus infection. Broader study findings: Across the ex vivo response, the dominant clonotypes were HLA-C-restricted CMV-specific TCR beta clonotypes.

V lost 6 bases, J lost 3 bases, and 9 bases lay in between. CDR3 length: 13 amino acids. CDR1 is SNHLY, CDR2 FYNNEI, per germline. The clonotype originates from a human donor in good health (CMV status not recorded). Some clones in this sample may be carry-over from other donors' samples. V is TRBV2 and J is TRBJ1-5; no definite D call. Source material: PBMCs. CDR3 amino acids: CASRNRVNQPQHF. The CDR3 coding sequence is TGTGCCAGCAGGAACAGAGTCAATCAGCCCCAGCATTTT.